A single sample is the source of the 13 T cell receptor beta chains below, sequenced in a study of T cells in Graves' hyperthyroidism and ophthalmopathy. Template material for amplifying TCR beta CDR3 regions consisted of RNA transcripts. The TCR CDR3 was amplified in a first-round RT-PCR using the HTBI primer set. MiXCR, run by TCRdb on the multiplex PCR reads, gives a single entry per CDR3 protein. The sample holds hundreds of thousands of distinct CDR3 sequences, approximately 14% seen once. Specimen: blood. The receptors shown here come from a woman in her thirties or forties with Graves' ophthalmopathy.

Ten or more counts support this clonotype. The genes are TRBV28 and TRBJ1-2, with D uncertain. CDR1 and CDR2 (germline): MDHEN, SYDVKM. The CDR3 has 14 amino acids. Trimming shortened V by 5 bases and J by 1 base, and 11 bases separated the two germline ends. The CDR3 DNA reads as TGTGCCAGCAGTCCGGTCAGCCTTAACTATGGCTACACCTTC. This encodes CASSPVSLNYGYTF.

In its sample, this clonotype was seen many times. The chain couples TRBV24-1 to TRBJ2-5; D gene unclear. V was trimmed by 3 bases and J by 3 bases, leaving 4 bases between them. Germline CDR1 reads KGHDR; CDR2 reads SFDVKD. CDR3 size: 12 residues. The CDR3 sequence: CATSDKEETQYF. The CDR3 coding sequence is TGTGCCACCAGTGATAAAGAAGAGACCCAGTACTTC.

The chain links TRBV5-6 to TRBJ1-1, with no clear D. Trimming took off 5 bases at V and 3 bases at J, with 11 bases between the two ends. The CDR3 sequence is 13 residues long. CDR1 is SGHDT, CDR2 YYEEEE, per germline. CDR3 protein: CASRPGVDTEAFF. CDR3 bases: TGTGCCAGCAGACCCGGGGTGGACACTGAAGCTTTCTTT. The entire variable domain, with the rest obtained from reference TRBV5-6 and TRBJ1-1, is as follows: DAGVTQSPTHLIKTRGQQVTLRCSPKSGHDTVSWYQQALGQGPQFIFQYYEEEERQRGNFPDRFSGHQFPNYSSELNVNALLLGDSALYLCASRPGVDTEAFFGQGTRLTVV.

This clonotype was recorded many times. J is TRBJ2-1 and V is TRBV12-3 or TRBV12-4; unclear D gene. The CDR3 is made up of 13 amino acids. Trimming removed 1 base from V and 5 bases from J, with 6 bases in between. CDR3 residues: CASSLVQDNEQFF. The CDR3 DNA reads TGTGCCAGCAGTTTAGTTCAGGACAATGAGCAGTTCTTC.

The chain has TRBV6-1 and TRBJ2-2; weak D call: TRBD2 (6 bases). Per germline, CDR1 MNHNS and CDR2 SASEGT. Trimming cost V 9 bases and J 0 bases, with 14 bases left between them. This CDR3 spans 15 amino acids. CDR3 sequence reads: CASKTTGANTGELFF. The DNA for the CDR3 is TGTGCCAGTAAAACAACGGGAGCGAACACCGGGGAGCTGTTTTTT.

This clonotype occurred many times. The chain links TRBV29-1 to TRBJ1-1, with D possibly being TRBD1 (5 bases). V dropped 3 bases and J dropped 5 bases, with 10 bases sitting between them. This CDR3 is 12 amino acids long. CDR1 is SQVTM, CDR2 ANQGSEA, per germline. This chain's CDR3 is CSVEAGQTEAFF. The CDR3, as DNA: TGCAGCGTTGAGGCGGGGCAGACTGAAGCTTTCTTT.

This clonotype was counted at least ten times. The V call is TRBV28, the J call TRBJ2-2; 10 bases map to TRBD2. The germline CDR1 and CDR2 sequences are MDHEN and SYDVKM. The CDR3 is 15 residues long. V was pared by 6 bases and J by 6 bases, with 7 bases of the junction left unmatched. DNA for the CDR3: TGTGCCAGCAGCCAAAGCGGGAGGGTTGCCGGGGAGCTGTTTTTT. Protein product: CASSQSGRVAGELFF.

J is TRBJ2-3 and V is TRBV5-1, with 7 bases aligning to TRBD1. V lost 2 bases and J lost 0; bases outside the gene matches: 6. CDR3 size: 16 residues. Germline CDR1 is SGHRS and CDR2 is YFSETQ. The DNA for the CDR3 is TGCGCCAGCAGCTTTAGGGGGCCAACTAGCACAGATACGCAGTATTTT. This encodes CASSFRGPTSTDTQYF.

Ten or more counts support this clonotype. The rearrangement links TRBV12-3 or TRBV12-4 to TRBJ2-2; D possibly corresponds to TRBD2 (6 bases). V lost 3 bases to trimming and J lost 6 bases, with 17 bases between them. The CDR3 is 16 amino acids. The CDR3 reads CASSLISARRAGELFF. The DNA for the CDR3 is TGTGCCAGCAGTTTGATCAGCGCCCGGAGGGCCGGGGAGCTGTTTTTT.

This clonotype was picked up many times. The J gene is TRBJ1-1, the V gene TRBV28; TRBD1 aligns across 7 bases. CDR1 and CDR2 from the germline V gene are MDHEN and SYDVKM. The length of the CDR3 is 13 residues. Trimming took 1 base from V and 11 from J; bases not matched to a gene: 7. Here the CDR3 reads CASSLSRGRAAFF. As DNA, the CDR3 is TGTGCCAGCAGTTTATCGAGGGGGCGGGCGGCTTTCTTT.

Ten or more counts support this clonotype. The chain uses TRBV15 and TRBJ2-7, with D possibly TRBD1 on 6 matching bases. Between the trimmed V and J ends, which lost 0 bases and 2 bases, there was a span of 14 bases. The germline V gene encodes CDR1 LNHNV and CDR2 YYDKDF (reference sequence). The CDR3 totals 16 residues. The CDR3 sequence is CATSRDWGTNAYEQYF. The CDR3 bases are TGTGCCACCAGCAGAGATTGGGGGACAAACGCCTACGAGCAGTACTTC. Supplemented by reference TRBV15 and TRBJ2-7, the full variable domain reads DAMVIQNPRYQVTQFGKPVTLSCSQTLNHNVMYWYQQKSSQAPKLLFHYYDKDFNNEADTPDNFQSRRPNTSFCFLDIRSPGLGDTAMYLCATSRDWGTNAYEQYFGPGTRLTVT.

The rearrangement uses TRBV6-5 and TRBJ1-1, with D unclear. The germline V gene has CDR1 MNHEY and CDR2 SVGAGI. Trimming cost V 1 base and J 1 base, with 7 bases left between them. The CDR3 sequence is 14 residues long. The CDR3 DNA follows: TGTGCCAGCAGTTACTTTGGCGAGAACACTGAAGCTTTCTTT. Amino acids: CASSYFGENTEAFF.

Many counts were recorded for this clonotype. The V call is TRBV6-5, the J call TRBJ1-1; possibly TRBD1 for D (6 bases). The CDR3 has 14 residues. V shed 2 bases and J shed 7 bases, with 14 bases lying between them. Germline values: CDR1 MNHEY, CDR2 SVGAGI. The CDR3 here is CASSYGGANGEAFF. In nucleotides, the CDR3 is TGTGCCAGCAGTTACGGGGGCGCGAACGGTGAAGCTTTCTTT.